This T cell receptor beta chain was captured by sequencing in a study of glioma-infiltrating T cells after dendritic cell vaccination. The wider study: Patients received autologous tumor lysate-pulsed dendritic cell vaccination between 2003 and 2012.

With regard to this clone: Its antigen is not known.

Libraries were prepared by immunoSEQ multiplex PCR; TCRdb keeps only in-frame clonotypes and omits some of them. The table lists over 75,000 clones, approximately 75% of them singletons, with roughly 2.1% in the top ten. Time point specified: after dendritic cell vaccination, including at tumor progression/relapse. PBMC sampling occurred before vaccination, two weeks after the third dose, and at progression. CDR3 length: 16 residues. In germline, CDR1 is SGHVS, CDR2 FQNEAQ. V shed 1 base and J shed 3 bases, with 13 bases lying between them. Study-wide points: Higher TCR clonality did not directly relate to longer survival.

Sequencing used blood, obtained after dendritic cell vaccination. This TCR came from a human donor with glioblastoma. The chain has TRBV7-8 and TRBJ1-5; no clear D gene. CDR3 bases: TGTGCCAGCAGCTTAGGAGGGTCTTATAACAATCAGCCCCAGCATTTT. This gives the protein CASSLGGSYNNQPQHF.